This T cell receptor (beta chain) emerged from a study of cytomegalovirus exposure and HLA in healthy donors. Study observations and caveats: In a later analysis, HLA-associated TCR beta chains were more clonally expanded than equally common others. TCR beta sequences reportedly predicted most subjects' HLA-A and HLA-B alleles accurately. An observed cluster of highly shared sequence variants was recorded as a likely sequencing artifact.

The PCR had 60 Vbeta and 13 Jbeta primers. TCRdb's table, derived via immunoSEQ multiplex PCR, lists solely in-frame clones and lacks some. The sample records under 200,000 clones, about 80% being singletons. Concerning this clone itself: The antigen remains unidentified.

This TCR was recovered from a girl aged 5-17 years in good health and CMV-seropositive. The sample was PBMCs.

The CDR3 DNA is TGTGCCAGCAGCGTAGATCCTAGACCCTATGGCTACACCTTC. Translated, it gives CASSVDPRPYGYTF. This chain uses TRBV9 with TRBJ1-2; D gene uncertain. The V gene's germline CDR1 is SGDLS and CDR2 YYNGEE. V was cut by 0 bases and J by 4 bases, with 10 bases left in between. The CDR3 runs 14 residues.